This T cell receptor (beta chain) was recorded in a study of blood T cells in healthy people across ages. Trimming stripped 0 bases from V and 2 bases from J, with 14 bases between. This CDR3 spans 16 amino acids. Germline CDR1 is SGDLS and CDR2 is YYNGEE. A second PCR, run for about 7 to 11 cycles, used a sample-barcoded 5' primer plus a J-beta primer mix. Via MiXCR, TCRdb re-called the 5' RACE reads, giving one row per CDR3 protein. The repertoire holds about 840,000 distinct CDR3 sequences, almost 30% seen once, with roughly 10% in the top ten. These data also formed part of another study, on T cells of mothers and their children.

The sample comprised blood. The rearrangement links TRBV9 to TRBJ2-5, with a weak D call TRBD1 (5 bases). The sequence was obtained from a woman in her forties in good health. The CDR3 DNA sequence: TGTGCCAGCAGCGTAGCAATAGGGGCTACACAAGAGACCCAGTACTTC. It codes for CASSVAIGATQETQYF.